This T cell receptor (beta chain) was observed in a study of STAT3 mutations in large granular lymphocyte leukemia. Roughly 39,000 productive templates were obtained per sample on average. Repertoires were generated with immunoSEQ multiplex PCR, while TCRdb's copy carries only in-frame clones and drops some. The repertoire consists of about 6,600 clones, with around 60% occurring once and the leading ten covering under 80%. Study conclusions and caveats: Clonal expansion was inferred from other time points because no sample existed at each clone's first appearance. In T-cell large granular lymphocyte leukemia, about half of patients showed multiple immunodominant subclonotypes. Sampling intervals varied between patients and samples.

On this clone: Its target is not known.

V was pared by 4 bases and J by 5 bases, with 4 bases of the junction left unmatched. CDR1 and CDR2 (germline): SGHRS, YFSETQ. The CDR3 contains 15 residues. This clonotype was sampled from a boy younger than 18 with T-cell large granular lymphocyte leukemia. Some clones in this sample may be carry-over from other donors' samples. The rearrangement joins TRBV5-1 to TRBJ1-6; TRBD1 aligns across 9 bases. The sample consisted of peripheral blood mononuclear cells. In DNA, the CDR3 is TGCGCCAGCAGCCAGGGACAGGGTAATAATTCACCCCTCCACTTT. It is translated as CASSQGQGNNSPLHF.